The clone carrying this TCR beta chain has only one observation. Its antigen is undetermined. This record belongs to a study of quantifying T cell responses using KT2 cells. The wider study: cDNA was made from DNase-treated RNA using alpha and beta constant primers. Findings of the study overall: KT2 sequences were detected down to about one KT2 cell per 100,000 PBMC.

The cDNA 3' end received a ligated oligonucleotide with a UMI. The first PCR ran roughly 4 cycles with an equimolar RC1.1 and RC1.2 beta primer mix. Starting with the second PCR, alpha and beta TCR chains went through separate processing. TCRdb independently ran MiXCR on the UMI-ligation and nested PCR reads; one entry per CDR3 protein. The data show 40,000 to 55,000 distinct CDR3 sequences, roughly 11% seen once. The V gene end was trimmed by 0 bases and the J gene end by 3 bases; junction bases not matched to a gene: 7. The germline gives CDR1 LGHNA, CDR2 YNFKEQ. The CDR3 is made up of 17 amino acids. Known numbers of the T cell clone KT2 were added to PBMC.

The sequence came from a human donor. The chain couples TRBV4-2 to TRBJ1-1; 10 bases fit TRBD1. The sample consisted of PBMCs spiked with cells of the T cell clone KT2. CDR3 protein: CASSQEGTGAIYTEAFF. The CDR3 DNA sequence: TGTGCCAGCAGCCAAGAGGGGACAGGGGCAATATACACTGAAGCTTTCTTT.